These T cell receptor beta chains were read from a single sample in a study of cytomegalovirus exposure and HLA in healthy donors. Data came from immunoSEQ multiplex PCR; TCRdb stores just in-frame clones and leaves some out. This table holds more than 110,000 clones, around 88% found once. Sequencing was performed on PBMCs. Source of these receptors: a woman aged 18-29 years in good health and CMV-seropositive. CDR3s include the opening cysteine and the closing phenylalanine or tryptophan. A D gene is named only where the DNA matches it firmly. Clone size is shown for a subset of rows, as once, few, many or a class of expanded clone.

J gene: TRBJ1-1; clone size: .; CDR3 length: 16; V gene: TRBV7-2; D gene: .; CDR3 DNA: TGTGCCAGCAGCTTAGCGTCCCCAGGGTCGGGCACTGAAGCTTTCTTT; CDR3 protein: CASSLASPGSGTEAFF
J gene: TRBJ2-2; clone size: .; CDR3 length: 15; V gene: TRBV7-7; D gene: TRBD2; CDR3 DNA: TGTGCTAGCAGCTTACAGCGGGGGCATAACGGGGAGCTGTTTTTT; CDR3 protein: CASSLQRGHNGELFF
J gene: TRBJ1-5; clone size: .; CDR3 length: 18; V gene: TRBV2; D gene: .; CDR3 DNA: TGTGCCAGCAGTGAATTTTTCAGGGGAGCAGGGAGCAATCAGCCCCAGCATTTT; CDR3 protein: CASSEFFRGAGSNQPQHF
J gene: TRBJ2-3; clone size: .; CDR3 length: 15; V gene: TRBV13; D gene: .; CDR3 DNA: TGTGCCAGCAGCTTAGGCGGGGGACTCACAGATACGCAGTATTTT; CDR3 protein: CASSLGGGLTDTQYF
J gene: TRBJ1-1; clone size: .; CDR3 length: 16; V gene: TRBV10-3; D gene: .; CDR3 DNA: TGTGCCATCAGTGAGGCCACCCGCTACAGAGGGACTGAAGCTTTCTTT; CDR3 protein: CAISEATRYRGTEAFF
J gene: TRBJ2-1; clone size: .; CDR3 length: 15; V gene: TRBV14; D gene: TRBD1; CDR3 DNA: TGTGCCAGCAGCCAAGCGCATGGGACAGGGCACAAGCAGTTCTTC; CDR3 protein: CASSQAHGTGHKQFF
J gene: TRBJ1-2; clone size: .; CDR3 length: 12; V gene: TRBV4-2; D gene: .; CDR3 DNA: TGTGCCAGCAGCCAAGGGGGCAGGGGCTACACCTTC; CDR3 protein: CASSQGGRGYTF
J gene: TRBJ2-1; clone size: .; CDR3 length: 14; V gene: TRBV10-3; D gene: TRBD1; CDR3 DNA: TGTGCCACTTCGACAGGGAATAGTGCCGCTGAGCAGTTCTTC; CDR3 protein: CATSTGNSAAEQFF
J gene: TRBJ1-4; clone size: .; CDR3 length: 17; V gene: TRBV4-3; D gene: TRBD1; CDR3 DNA: TGCGCCAGCAGCCGAACGCTGAGCGGGACAGGGAGTGAAAAACTGTTTTTT; CDR3 protein: CASSRTLSGTGSEKLFF
J gene: TRBJ1-3; clone size: .; CDR3 length: 17; V gene: TRBV28; D gene: .; CDR3 DNA: TGTGCCAGCAGTTCACCTCTCCAGGACAGATCTGGAAACACCATATATTTT; CDR3 protein: CASSSPLQDRSGNTIYF
J gene: TRBJ1-1; clone size: .; CDR3 length: 14; V gene: TRBV10-3; D gene: .; CDR3 DNA: TGTGCCATCAGGGTCGACAGGTTGAACACTGAAGCTTTCTTT; CDR3 protein: CAIRVDRLNTEAFF
J gene: TRBJ2-7; clone size: once; CDR3 length: 17; V gene: TRBV2; D gene: TRBD1; CDR3 DNA: TGTGCCAGCAGGAGGGACAGGGGGGCCCTAATATCCTACGAGCAGTACTTC; CDR3 protein: CASRRDRGALISYEQYF
J gene: TRBJ1-3; clone size: .; CDR3 length: 14; V gene: TRBV28; D gene: .; CDR3 DNA: TGTGCCAGCAGCTCAGGGATCTCTGGAAACACCATATATTTT; CDR3 protein: CASSSGISGNTIYF
J gene: TRBJ1-2; clone size: .; CDR3 length: 12; V gene: TRBV27; D gene: .; CDR3 DNA: TGTGCCAGCAGCCAGGGCGGCTATGGCTACACCTTC; CDR3 protein: CASSQGGYGYTF
J gene: TRBJ1-2; clone size: .; CDR3 length: 13; V gene: TRBV28; D gene: TRBD1; CDR3 DNA: TGTGCCAGCAGCACAACAGGGGGGAGAGGCTACACCTTC; CDR3 protein: CASSTTGGRGYTF
J gene: TRBJ1-6; clone size: .; CDR3 length: 13; V gene: TRBV28; D gene: .; CDR3 DNA: TGTGCCAGCAGTTCGGGGGGGTATTCACCCCTCCACTTT; CDR3 protein: CASSSGGYSPLHF
J gene: TRBJ1-5; clone size: .; CDR3 length: 16; V gene: TRBV7-2; D gene: TRBD1; CDR3 DNA: TGTGCCAGCAGCCCCGGGACAGTCCTTAGCAATCAGCCCCAGCATTTT; CDR3 protein: CASSPGTVLSNQPQHF
J gene: TRBJ1-1; clone size: .; CDR3 length: 17; V gene: TRBV7-9; D gene: TRBD1; CDR3 DNA: TGTGCCAGCAGCTTAGCGGGACAGGGTGGAATGAACACTGAAGCTTTCTTT; CDR3 protein: CASSLAGQGGMNTEAFF